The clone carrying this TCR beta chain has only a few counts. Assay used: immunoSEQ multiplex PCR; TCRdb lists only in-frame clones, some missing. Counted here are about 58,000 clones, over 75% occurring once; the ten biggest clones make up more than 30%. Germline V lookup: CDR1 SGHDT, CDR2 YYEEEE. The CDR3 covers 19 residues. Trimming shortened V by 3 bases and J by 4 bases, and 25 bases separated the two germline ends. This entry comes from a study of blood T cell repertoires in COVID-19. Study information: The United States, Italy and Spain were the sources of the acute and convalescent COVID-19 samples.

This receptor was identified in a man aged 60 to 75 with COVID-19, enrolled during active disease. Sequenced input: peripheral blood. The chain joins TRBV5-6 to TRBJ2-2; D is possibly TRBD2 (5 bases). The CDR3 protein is CASSSDYTLWRRTTGELFF. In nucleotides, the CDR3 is TGTGCCAGCAGCTCCGACTACACACTCTGGCGCAGGACCACCGGGGAGCTGTTTTTT.